What follows are 9 T cell receptor beta chains derived from one specimen sequenced in a study of CD8 T cells in ankylosing spondylitis. Overall study results and limits: Ankylosing spondylitis blood seemed to carry a telltale TCR beta motif made of eight highly homologous variants.

These receptors' targets are unknown. TCRdb reanalysed the 5' RACE reads using MiXCR and keeps one entry per CDR3 protein. The table shows over 450,000 distinct CDR3 sequences, with roughly an eighth occurring only once. Sequenced sample: blood, either unsorted or a sorted T cell fraction (not recorded which). These receptors were collected from a male donor with ankylosing spondylitis.

There are many counts of this clonotype. The CDR3 loop reads CASIRGSGNTIYF. The CDR3 DNA follows: TGTGCCAGCATCAGGGGATCTGGAAACACCATATATTTT. The V and J genes are TRBV7-9 and TRBJ1-3; maybe TRBD1 (6 bases). The CDR3 covers 13 residues. V was shortened by 7 bases and J by 1 base, with 8 bases between the two germline ends. The germline V gene encodes CDR1 SEHNR and CDR2 FQNEAQ (reference sequence). Combining the CDR3 with reference TRBV7-9 and TRBJ1-3 gives the whole variable domain DTGVSQNPRHKITKRGQNVTFRCDPISEHNRLYWYRQTLGQGPEFLTYFQNEAQLEKSRLLSDRFSAERPKGSFSTLEIQRTEQGDSAMYLCASIRGSGNTIYFGEGSWLTVV.

This clonotype was detected ten times or more. J is TRBJ2-7 and V is TRBV10-3; 11 nucleotides line up with TRBD2. After removal of 6 bases from V and 3 bases from J, the junction contained 4 bases not matched to a gene. This CDR3 comprises 14 residues. Germline CDR1 ENHRY, CDR2 SYGVKD. The CDR3 protein is CAIRTSGSLYEQYF. The CDR3, as DNA: TGTGCCATCAGAACTAGCGGGAGTCTCTACGAGCAGTACTTC.

The chain is built from TRBV5-8 and TRBJ2-5, with D perhaps matching TRBD2 (5 bases). The CDR3 extends over 15 amino acids. Per germline, CDR1 SGHTS and CDR2 YDEGEE. Deletions cut 1 base from V and 2 bases from J, with 12 bases between. CDR3 protein: CASSLYLTGQETQYF. Written as DNA, the CDR3 is TGTGCCAGCAGCTTGTACCTAACGGGACAAGAGACCCAGTACTTC.

The J gene is TRBJ2-3, the V gene TRBV20-1; no definite D call. CDR3 length: 15 residues. Germline V gene lookup returns CDR1 DFQATT and CDR2 SNEGSKA (reference sequence). V was shortened by 0 bases and J by 0 bases, with 10 bases between the two germline ends. Here the CDR3 reads CSARDRALSTDTQYF. The CDR3 DNA follows: TGCAGTGCTAGAGATAGGGCCCTTAGCACAGATACGCAGTATTTT.

This clonotype was counted many times. The chain joins TRBV5-6 to TRBJ1-5; TRBD1 might be the D (5 bases). This CDR3 contains 15 residues. The germline V gene encodes CDR1 SGHDT and CDR2 YYEEEE. V gave up 3 bases and J gave up 0 bases, with 10 bases separating them. The CDR3 DNA reads TGTGCCAGCAGCTCCTGGGGCCGTAGCAATCAGCCCCAGCATTTT. Encoded protein: CASSSWGRSNQPQHF.

The chain recombines TRBV11-2 with TRBJ2-1; tentative D call: TRBD1 (6 bases). V was pared by 8 bases and J by 7 bases, with 12 bases between. CDR3 length: 12 amino acids. The germline V gene encodes CDR1 SGHAT and CDR2 FQNNGV. Written as DNA, the CDR3 is TGTGCCAGCGAGTCACAGGGAAATGAGCAGTTCTTC. The encoded protein is CASESQGNEQFF. Complete variable domain (other parts from reference TRBV11-2 and TRBJ2-1): EAGVAQSPRYKIIEKRQSVAFWCNPISGHATLYWYQQILGQGPKLLIQFQNNGVVDDSQLPKDRFSAERLKGVDSTLKIQPAKLEDSAVYLCASESQGNEQFFGPGTRLTVL.

The V and J genes are TRBV24-1 and TRBJ1-1; a possible D gene is TRBD1 (5 bases). CDR1 KGHDR and CDR2 SFDVKD come from the germline V gene. This CDR3 spans 13 amino acids. The V end lost 1 base, the J end lost 5 bases, and 7 bases lay between the germline ends. The CDR3 DNA reads as TGTGCCACCAGTGATTTTCGGGGGACTGAAGCTTTCTTT. This encodes CATSDFRGTEAFF.

The rearrangement uses TRBV25-1 and TRBJ1-2, with D perhaps TRBD1 (6 bases). V lost 0 bases and J 7 bases, leaving 18 bases between the germline ends. CDR3 length: 16 residues. Germline lookup yields CDR1 MGHDK and CDR2 SYGVNS. CDR3 DNA: TGTGCCAGCAGTGAATATTCCTCGGGGGGCCTTTTTGGCTACACCTTC. It translates to CASSEYSSGGLFGYTF.

As for this clonotype: The junction shows a germline mismatch at one end, possibly a read error. The chain joins TRBV20-1 to TRBJ2-1, with 12 bases matching TRBD2. The CDR3 covers 14 residues. The germline V gene has CDR1 DFQATT and CDR2 SNEGSKA (reference sequence). The CDR3 spells CSARDPTSGGPPGF. Written as DNA, the CDR3 is TGCAGTGCTAGAGACCCGACTAGCGGGGGACCCCCCGGCTTC.